This T cell receptor beta chain originates from a study of T cells after yellow fever vaccination. Notes on the study in general: Some clonotypes, a small share, were shared between CD4 and CD8 compartments.

This clonotype has just a few counts. Its specificity is not known. A process of 5'RACE template switching, which added a universal primer site and UMIs, was used to make TCR cDNA. TCRdb re-analysed the 5' RACE reads in MiXCR, keeping a single row per CDR3 protein. The table records a few hundred thousand distinct CDR3 sequences, about 8.3% of them present only once. This CDR3 is built from 15 residues. Trimming cost V 2 bases and J 1 base, with 12 bases left between them. Germline loops: CDR1 MNHNS, CDR2 SASEGT. The specimen was PBMCs, collected about 49 days after the first yellow fever vaccination. The sequence derives from a man between 18 and 35 years old who received the YFV17D yellow fever vaccine. The chain has TRBV6-1 and TRBJ2-7; no definite D call. The CDR3 DNA follows: TGTGCCAGCAGTGAAAAGGATGCCCAGTCCTACGAGCAGTACGTC. Encoded protein: CASSEKDAQSYEQYV.